The 10 T cell receptor beta chains reported below all come from one sample, sequenced in a study of T cell responses to AZD1222 COVID-19 vaccine. Sequenced by immunoSEQ multiplex PCR; TCRdb stores in-frame clones only, minus some. The repertoire holds tens of thousands of clones, with more than 65% as singletons. The source material was peripheral blood, sampled on day 0 of AZD1222 vaccination. These receptors originate from an adult in good health.

The J gene is TRBJ2-1, the V gene TRBV13, with 11 bases fitting TRBD1. V gave up 4 bases and J gave up 4 bases; unmatched junction bases: 12. Looked up from germline, CDR1 is PRHDT and CDR2 is FYEKMQ (reference sequence). The CDR3 has 18 amino acids. The CDR3 reads CASSYSGTGGSGYNEQFF. For the CDR3, the DNA is TGTGCCAGCAGCTATTCCGGGACAGGGGGATCGGGATACAATGAGCAGTTCTTC. Together with reference TRBV13 and TRBJ2-1, the CDR3 gives the full variable domain: AAGVIQSPRHLIKEKRETATLKCYPIPRHDTVYWYQQGPGQDPQFLISFYEKMQSDKGSIPDRFSAQQFSDYHSELNMSSLELGDSALYFCASSYSGTGGSGYNEQFFGPGTRLTVL.

V gene TRBV6-5 combines with J gene TRBJ1-2; D might be TRBD1 (5 bases). The CDR3 runs 14 residues. CDR1 and CDR2 from the germline V gene are MNHEY and SVGAGI. V dropped 7 bases and J dropped 1 base, with 13 bases sitting between them. The CDR3 region has the DNA TGTGCCAGCAATGGGGCAGTGATTAACTATGGCTACACCTTC. Amino acids: CASNGAVINYGYTF.

This chain connects TRBV19 to TRBJ1-2; D unresolved. Trimming took off 7 bases at V and 6 bases at J, with 18 bases between the two ends. This CDR3 contains 14 residues. Germline-derived CDR1 and CDR2 are LNHDA and SQIVND (reference sequence). This CDR3 reads CASTVDGVVDGYTF. The CDR3, as DNA: TGTGCCAGTACCGTCGACGGGGTTGTGGATGGCTACACCTTC. The whole variable domain, filled in from reference TRBV19 and TRBJ1-2, reads DGGITQSPKYLFRKEGQNVTLSCEQNLNHDAMYWYRQDPGQGLRLIYYSQIVNDFQKGDIAEGYSVSREKKESFPLTVTSAQKNPTAFYLCASTVDGVVDGYTFGSGTRLTVV.

This chain connects TRBV3-1 (or the pseudogene TRBV3-2) to TRBJ2-7; no definite D call. The CDR3 is 15 residues long. The germline V gene has CDR1 LGHDT and CDR2 YNNKEL (reference sequence). V gave up 0 bases and J gave up 6 bases, with 15 bases separating them. This CDR3 is CASSQETCRAGEQYV. The DNA of the CDR3 is TGTGCCAGCAGCCAAGAAACCTGTAGGGCAGGCGAGCAGTACGTC.

CDR3 protein: CASTLSFGELFF. CDR3 bases: TGTGCCAGCACCCTCTCCTTCGGGGAGCTGTTTTTT. This chain connects TRBV28 to TRBJ2-2; D remains unclear. V was clipped by 7 bases and J by 7 bases, with 10 bases between them. CDR3 length: 12 residues. Germline CDR1 is MDHEN and CDR2 is SYDVKM. The whole variable domain, remainder taken from reference TRBV28 and TRBJ2-2, is DVKVTQSSRYLVKRTGEKVFLECVQDMDHENMFWYRQDPGLGLRLIYFSYDVKMKEKGDIPEGYSVSREKKERFSLILESASTNQTSMYLCASTLSFGELFFGEGSRLTVL.

V and J are TRBV5-6 and TRBJ2-1, with TRBD1 identical over 7 bases. With V trimmed by 1 base and J by 7 bases, 8 bases remained unmatched. Looked up from germline, CDR1 is SGHDT and CDR2 is YYEEEE. The CDR3 has 15 amino acids. CDR3 in DNA: TGTGCCAGCAGCTTGTATGACAGGGAAGCGAATGAGCAGTTCTTC. Its protein product is CASSLYDREANEQFF.

This clone occurred a few times. This chain links TRBV2 with TRBJ1-2, with D unclear. The CDR3 runs to 13 residues. Trimming took 7 bases from V and 5 from J, leaving 14 bases between them. The germline V gene encodes CDR1 SNHLY and CDR2 FYNNEI. CDR3 DNA sequence: TGTGCCAGCAAGATCAACTTAGGGTATGGCTACACCTTC. This translates into CASKINLGYGYTF.

V and J are TRBV30 and TRBJ1-6; D is undetermined. CDR1 is GTSNPN and CDR2 is SVGIG in the germline V gene (reference sequence). CDR3 length: 13 residues. The V end was cut by 1 base, the J end by 4 bases, with 5 bases between. This CDR3 is CAWSGQYNSPLHF. CDR3 nucleotides: TGTGCCTGGAGTGGTCAGTATAATTCACCCCTCCACTTT.

The rearrangement links TRBV5-1 to TRBJ2-3, with 8 positions matching TRBD2. CDR1 and CDR2 from the germline V gene are SGHRS and YFSETQ. With V trimmed by 0 bases and J by 4 bases, 7 bases remained unmatched. The CDR3 is 16 amino acids. The DNA of the CDR3 is TGCGCCAGCAGCTTGGCCAGGGCGGGGGGACCAGATACGCAGTATTTT. As protein: CASSLARAGGPDTQYF.

This clone has only one observation. This chain uses TRBV18 with TRBJ2-1; 9 bases agree with TRBD2. The ends lost 2 bases at V and 3 bases at J; junction bases unmatched: 5. The CDR3 runs 16 residues. Germline values: CDR1 KGHSH, CDR2 LQKENI. DNA of the CDR3: TGTGCCAGCTCACCAGGTCTGACTAGCGGCTACAATGAGCAGTTCTTC. Translation: CASSPGLTSGYNEQFF.